Sequencing of this TCR beta chain was carried out in a study of OX40 agonist ivuxolimab in advanced cancers. V lost 1 base, J lost 4 bases, and 11 bases lay in between. Germline-derived CDR1 and CDR2 are SEHNR and FQNEAQ (reference sequence). CDR3 length equals 15 residues. General study points: The authors did not determine the antigen specificity of the expanded peripheral T cells. Both CD4+ and CD8+ T cell populations in blood had undergone clonal expansion by week 6 at 0.1 to 3.0 mg/kg.

Sequencing used immunoSEQ multiplex PCR; TCRdb keeps in-frame clones, though not all of them. The repertoire consists of 80,000 to 100,000 clones, with around 90% occurring once and the leading ten covering roughly 0.5%. As to this clone: Its antigen is currently unknown.

The clonotype was recovered from an adult with an advanced solid tumor such as melanoma, head and neck, liver or kidney cancer. The sequenced sample was CD4+ or CD8+ T cells sorted from blood, obtained in a trial of the OX40 agonist ivuxolimab. The chain carries TRBV7-9 and TRBJ1-3; D is undetermined. This chain's CDR3 is CASSLGTGAGNTIYF. The CDR3 DNA sequence: TGTGCCAGCAGCTTAGGGACGGGAGCAGGAAACACCATATATTTT. The full variable domain, in which reference TRBV7-9 and TRBJ1-3 provide the parts outside the CDR3, is DTGVSQNPRHKITKRGQNVTFRCDPISEHNRLYWYRQTLGQGPEFLTYFQNEAQLEKSRLLSDRFSAERPKGSFSTLEIQRTEQGDSAMYLCASSLGTGAGNTIYFGEGSWLTVV.